This is a list of T cell receptor beta chains from one sample in a study of cytomegalovirus exposure and HLA in healthy donors. Produced via immunoSEQ multiplex PCR; TCRdb's table is partial and in-frame only. The sample has around 57,000 clones. The sequenced sample consisted of PBMCs. The source is a woman aged 45-65 years in good health and CMV-seropositive. Each CDR3 is given with its conserved first and last residue. The order of the fields is D gene, V gene, J gene, clone size, CDR3 DNA, CDR3 protein. D genes are given only for firm matches. Clone size is given for some rows only: seen once, a few or many times, or a class if the clone is expanded.

D gene: TRBD1
V gene: TRBV7-9
J gene: TRBJ2-5
clone size: .
CDR3 DNA: TGTGCCAGCAGCTCTTGGGACAGAAAAGAGACCCAGTACTTC
CDR3 protein: CASSSWDRKETQYF

D gene: .
V gene: TRBV4-3
J gene: TRBJ1-2
clone size: medium-sized
CDR3 DNA: TGCGCCAGCAGCCAAGAAGTACAGTCTACTTATGGCTACACCTTC
CDR3 protein: CASSQEVQSTYGYTF

D gene: TRBD1
V gene: TRBV4-3
J gene: TRBJ1-1
clone size: .
CDR3 DNA: TGCGCCAGCAGCCAAGAAGGACAGGGGGCGCGAGCTTTCTTT
CDR3 protein: CASSQEGQGARAFF

D gene: TRBD1
V gene: TRBV2
J gene: TRBJ1-1
clone size: .
CDR3 DNA: TGTGCCAGTCAGGGACAGGGATTGAACACTGAAGCTTTCTTT
CDR3 protein: CASQGQGLNTEAFF

D gene: TRBD1
V gene: TRBV4-3
J gene: TRBJ1-2
clone size: .
CDR3 DNA: TGCGCCAGCAGCCAATCCGGGACAGCCTATGGCTACACCTTC
CDR3 protein: CASSQSGTAYGYTF

D gene: .
V gene: TRBV2
J gene: TRBJ1-6
clone size: .
CDR3 DNA: TGTGCCAGCACTCCTAGGGACAAAAATTCACCCCTCCACTTT
CDR3 protein: CASTPRDKNSPLHF

D gene: .
V gene: TRBV28
J gene: TRBJ2-3
clone size: .
CDR3 DNA: TGTGCCAGCAGTTTCAGGGGCGCTGCAGATACGCAGTATTTT
CDR3 protein: CASSFRGAADTQYF

D gene: .
V gene: TRBV30
J gene: TRBJ1-6
clone size: .
CDR3 DNA: TGTGCCTGGAGTGTATCGGGTAATTCACCCCTCCACTTT
CDR3 protein: CAWSVSGNSPLHF

D gene: TRBD1
V gene: TRBV30
J gene: TRBJ1-5
clone size: .
CDR3 DNA: TGTGCCGGGAGTGTACTGGACAGGGAGGTTCAGCCCCAGCATTTT
CDR3 protein: CAGSVLDREVQPQHF

D gene: TRBD2
V gene: TRBV28
J gene: TRBJ2-7
clone size: .
CDR3 DNA: TGTGCCAGCATCCCCTACGGCGGGAGGAGCTCCTACGAGCAGTACTTC
CDR3 protein: CASIPYGGRSSYEQYF

D gene: TRBD1
V gene: TRBV10-3
J gene: TRBJ1-1
clone size: .
CDR3 DNA: TGTGCCATCAGTGAGTCATTTCGGGACAGGGGAAACACTGAAGCTTTCTTT
CDR3 protein: CAISESFRDRGNTEAFF

D gene: .
V gene: TRBV7-2
J gene: TRBJ1-3
clone size: .
CDR3 DNA: TGTGCCAGCAGCTTCACACAGGGAAACACCATATATTTT
CDR3 protein: CASSFTQGNTIYF

D gene: TRBD2
V gene: TRBV29-1
J gene: TRBJ2-7
clone size: .
CDR3 DNA: TGCAGCGCCGGGGGACTAGCTTCCTACGAGCAGTACTTC
CDR3 protein: CSAGGLASYEQYF

D gene: TRBD1
V gene: TRBV19
J gene: TRBJ2-5
clone size: .
CDR3 DNA: TGTGCCAGTAGCCCCCCGACAGGGGGCGGACAAGAGACCCAGTACTTC
CDR3 protein: CASSPPTGGGQETQYF